The 3 T cell receptor beta chains below were found in one sample sequenced in a study of T cell responses to AZD1222 COVID-19 vaccine. Measured with immunoSEQ multiplex PCR; TCRdb has only the in-frame clones, and not every one. The sample holds about 150,000 clones, about 91% seen once. This specimen was peripheral blood, taken 28 days after the second AZD1222 dose. The source is an adult who received the AZD1222 COVID-19 vaccine.

The J gene is TRBJ2-3, the V gene TRBV19, with D possibly called TRBD1 or TRBD2 (5 bases each). Trimming took 5 bases from V and 3 from J, leaving 15 bases between them. CDR1 LNHDA and CDR2 SQIVND come from the germline V gene (reference sequence). This CDR3 region has 15 residues. The CDR3 here is CASSPIEGYTDTQYF. The CDR3 DNA sequence: TGTGCCAGTAGTCCAATTGAGGGGTATACAGATACGCAGTATTTT.

This clone was seen only a few times. The rearrangement links TRBV5-5 to TRBJ1-1; 10 bases are shared with TRBD1. V was clipped by 4 bases and J by 0 bases; unmatched bases: 6. The CDR3 runs 16 residues. Germline values: CDR1 SGHKS, CDR2 YYEKEE (reference sequence). CDR3 in amino acids: CASSDGDRGMNTEAFF. In nucleotides, the CDR3 is TGTGCCAGCAGCGACGGGGACAGGGGCATGAACACTGAAGCTTTCTTT. Full variable domain (outside the CDR3, taken from reference TRBV5-5 and TRBJ1-1): DAGVTQSPTHLIKTRGQQVTLRCSPISGHKSVSWYQQVLGQGPQFIFQYYEKEERGRGNFPDRFSARQFPNYSSELNVNALLLGDSALYLCASSDGDRGMNTEAFFGQGTRLTVV.

The chain couples TRBV12-3 or TRBV12-4 to TRBJ2-3; D remains ambiguous. With 9 bases removed from V and 1 base from J, the gap between germline ends came to 8 bases. The CDR3 loop spans 12 amino acids. The CDR3 coding sequence is TGTGCCAGTAGCTTCCGCACAGATACGCAGTATTTT. Residues: CASSFRTDTQYF.